This T cell receptor (beta chain) was recorded in a study of blood T cell repertoires in COVID-19. For the study at large: Samples of COVID-19 (acute and convalescent) were obtained from the United States, Italy and Spain. PBMCs, B-cell-depleted T cells, or T cells were the source of the cDNA or gDNA that made up the material.

Authors' data handling: Scientists estimated how many nucleated cells there were by amplifying reference gene primers. Only in-frame clones appear in the TCRdb table, and some are missing; sequencing was by immunoSEQ multiplex PCR. V and J calls and clone size are copied from that table; D and trimming were computed from the DNA. The sample has 150,000 or so clones, roughly 80% seen once. Per the germline V gene, CDR1 is KGHSH and CDR2 is LQKENI. The CDR3 extends over 15 amino acids. The V and J ends lost 3 bases and 1 base, in that order; junction bases with no gene match: 3. Specimen: peripheral blood. The TCR originated in a woman in her sixties or seventies with acute or convalescent COVID-19. The chain has TRBV18 and TRBJ1-3; 7 positions agree with TRBD1. This CDR3 reads CASSPGTASGNTIYF. CDR3 coding DNA: TGTGCCAGCTCACCGGGGACAGCTTCTGGAAACACCATATATTTT.